This TCR beta chain is drawn from a study of T-cell reconstitution after alpha-beta-depleted transplantation in children. This clonotype was picked up many times. The library targeted TCRbeta and was prepared with unique molecular identifiers. TCRdb re-called the PCR reads through MiXCR, storing one row per CDR3 protein. This table has around 680,000 distinct CDR3 sequences, about 15% appearing once. Germline V gene data show CDR1 as SGHTA and CDR2 as FQGNSA. The V gene end was trimmed by 5 bases and the J gene end by 6 bases; junction bases not matched to a gene: 12. CDR3 length: 15 residues. The receptor comes from a human donor who donated a stem cell graft to a child with acute myeloid leukemia. This sequence joins TRBV7-2 and TRBJ1-2, with 7 bases aligning to TRBD1. Sequenced material: PBMCs from the stem cell graft donor, taken from the stem cell graft. The CDR3: CASSPHRGRDDGYTF. DNA for the CDR3: TGTGCCAGCAGCCCACACAGGGGCCGGGATGATGGCTACACCTTC. Based on the CDR3 plus reference TRBV7-2 and TRBJ1-2, the full variable domain is GAGVSQSPSNKVTEKGKDVELRCDPISGHTALYWYRQSLGQGLEFLIYFQGNSAPDKSGLPSDRFSAERTGGSVSTLTIQRTQQEDSAVYLCASSPHRGRDDGYTFGSGTRLTVV.